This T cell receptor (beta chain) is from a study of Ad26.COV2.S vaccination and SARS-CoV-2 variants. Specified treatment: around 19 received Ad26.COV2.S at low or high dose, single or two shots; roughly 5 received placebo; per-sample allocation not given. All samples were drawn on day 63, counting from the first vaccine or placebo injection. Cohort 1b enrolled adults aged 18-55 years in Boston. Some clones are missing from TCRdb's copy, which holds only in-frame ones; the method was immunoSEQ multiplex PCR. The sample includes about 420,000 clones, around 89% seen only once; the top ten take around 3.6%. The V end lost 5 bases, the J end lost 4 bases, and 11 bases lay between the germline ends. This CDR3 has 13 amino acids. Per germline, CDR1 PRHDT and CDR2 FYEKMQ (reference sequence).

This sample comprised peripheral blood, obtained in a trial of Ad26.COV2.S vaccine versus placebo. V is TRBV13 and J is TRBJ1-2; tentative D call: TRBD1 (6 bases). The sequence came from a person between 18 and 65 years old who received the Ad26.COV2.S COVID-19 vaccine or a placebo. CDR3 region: CASSHRDFYGYTF. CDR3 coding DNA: TGTGCCAGCAGCCACAGGGACTTCTATGGCTACACCTTC.